The 26 T cell receptor beta chains in this list originate from one sample, sequenced in a study of blood T cell repertoires in COVID-19. The table came from immunoSEQ multiplex PCR; TCRdb's copy has only in-frame clones and leaves some out. The sample records some 370,000 clones, roughly 90% being singletons. The sequencing sample was made of peripheral blood. The receptors originated from a man in his forties or fifties with acute or convalescent COVID-19.

The chain employs TRBV7-8 and TRBJ1-2; 8 nucleotides line up with TRBD1. CDR1 is SGHVS, CDR2 FQNEAQ, per germline. The CDR3 runs to 18 residues. Losses at the gene ends were 7 bases for V and 4 bases for J; bases not matched to a gene: 20. Here the CDR3 reads CASTPDRFTTDRGYGYTF. The CDR3 DNA follows: TGTGCCAGCACCCCTGATAGGTTCACAACCGACAGGGGCTATGGCTACACCTTC. The full variable domain, in which reference TRBV7-8 and TRBJ1-2 provide the parts outside the CDR3, is GAGVSQSPRYKVAKRGQDVALRCDPISGHVSLFWYQQALGQGPEFLTYFQNEAQLDKSGLPSDRFFAERPEGSVSTLKIQRTQQEDSAVYLCASTPDRFTTDRGYGYTFGSGTRLTVV.

The chain links TRBV27 to TRBJ1-6; no clear D gene. In germline, CDR1 is MNHEY, CDR2 SMNVEV (reference sequence). The CDR3 totals 14 residues. Between the trimmed V and J ends, which lost 2 bases and 9 bases, there was a span of 11 bases. The CDR3, as DNA: TGTGCCAGCAGTTTACCGGGGTTAGGTTCACCCCTCCACTTT. Its protein product is CASSLPGLGSPLHF.

The CDR3 nucleotides are TGTGCCAGCAGTGGGGCCTTGGCGGGGTGGTACAATGAGCAGTTCTTC. Translation: CASSGALAGWYNEQFF. The chain has TRBV6-1 and TRBJ2-1, with D perhaps TRBD2 (6 bases). The CDR3 sequence is 16 residues long. Germline CDR1 MNHNS, CDR2 SASEGT. Trimming took off 4 bases at V and 4 bases at J, with 17 bases between the two ends.

This chain joins TRBV29-1 and TRBJ1-1; TRBD1 aligns across 7 bases. The germline gives CDR1 SQVTM, CDR2 ANQGSEA. V was clipped by 6 bases and J by 2 bases; unmatched bases: 3. The CDR3 has 12 amino acids. The CDR3 DNA reads as TGCAGCGTGGGGACAGTCAACACTGAAGCTTTCTTT. This gives the protein CSVGTVNTEAFF.

V usage is TRBV13 and J usage is TRBJ1-5; maybe TRBD1 (6 bases). Trimming took off 0 bases at V and 2 bases at J, with 20 bases between the two ends. Germline CDR1 PRHDT, CDR2 FYEKMQ (reference sequence). This CDR3 contains 19 residues. CDR3 sequence reads: CASSLGRTAFARGNQPQHF. In DNA, the CDR3 is TGTGCCAGCAGCTTAGGCAGGACAGCCTTCGCGAGGGGCAATCAGCCCCAGCATTTT.

J is TRBJ1-2 and V is TRBV18; possible D gene TRBD1, 5 bases. V was cut by 2 bases and J by 5 bases, with 12 bases left in between. Germline V gene sequence: CDR1 KGHSH, CDR2 LQKENI. The CDR3 totals 14 residues. In DNA, the CDR3 is TGTGCCAGCTCACCATTCGACAGCAAGTATGGCTACACCTTC. This sequence encodes CASSPFDSKYGYTF.

This clone is a singleton in its sample. The chain uses TRBV7-6 and TRBJ2-7; 7 bases are a match to TRBD1. The CDR3 extends over 15 amino acids. CDR1 and CDR2 (germline): SGHVS, FNYEAQ. V dropped 5 bases and J dropped 5; count of bases not matched to a gene: 12. For the CDR3, the DNA is TGTGCCAGCAGCCTGAGACAGGGATCATGGGACGAGCAGTACTTC. It translates to CASSLRQGSWDEQYF.

This clone was seen only once. The gene calls are TRBV9 and TRBJ1-5, with D uncertain. The CDR3 length is 15 residues. CDR1 is SGDLS and CDR2 is YYNGEE in the germline V gene. Trimming took off 0 bases at V and 0 bases at J, with 7 bases between the two ends. The CDR3, as DNA: TGTGCCAGCAGCGTAGCCGAGGGTAGCAATCAGCCCCAGCATTTT. This sequence encodes CASSVAEGSNQPQHF.

The chain couples TRBV9 to TRBJ1-1; D is perhaps TRBD1 (5 bases). The V gene lost 2 bases and the J gene lost 5 bases, with 10 bases spanning the gap. CDR3 length: 13 amino acids. The germline V gene encodes CDR1 SGDLS and CDR2 YYNGEE. CDR3 DNA sequence: TGTGCCAGCAGCGTTCAGGGTCGGACTGAAGCTTTCTTT. This sequence encodes CASSVQGRTEAFF.

This clone was observed a handful of times. V usage is TRBV3-1 (or the pseudogene TRBV3-2) and J usage is TRBJ2-3; no firm D call. Germline V gene data show CDR1 as LGHDT and CDR2 as YNNKEL (reference sequence). The CDR3 length is 13 residues. The V end was cut by 1 base, the J end by 5 bases, with 7 bases between. The CDR3 bases are TGTGCCAGCAGCCAAGGGCTCAGAGATACGCAGTATTTT. Translation: CASSQGLRDTQYF.

The rearrangement uses TRBV7-9 and TRBJ1-5; D unclear. Germline V CDR1 and CDR2: SEHNR, FQNEAQ (reference sequence). The ends were cut back, 1 base at V and 7 bases at J, with 5 bases in the middle. The CDR3 runs to 12 residues. The CDR3 reads CASSLGRQPQHF. The DNA for the CDR3 is TGTGCCAGCAGCTTAGGTAGACAGCCCCAGCATTTT.

V is TRBV5-1 and J is TRBJ1-1, with 7 bases matching TRBD1. This CDR3 region has 14 residues. Germline CDR1 SGHRS, CDR2 YFSETQ. Trimming removed 4 bases from V and 1 base from J; junction bases left unmatched: 4. The CDR3 sequence: CASSQRGPNTEAFF. CDR3 DNA: TGCGCCAGCAGCCAGAGGGGGCCGAACACTGAAGCTTTCTTT.

V usage is TRBV3-1 (or the pseudogene TRBV3-2) and J usage is TRBJ1-6, with D maybe TRBD1 (5 bases). V was clipped by 2 bases and J by 10 bases, with 9 bases between them. From germline, CDR1 is LGHDT and CDR2 YNNKEL (reference sequence). The CDR3 is made up of 13 amino acids. CDR3 sequence reads: CASSQQGRSPLHF. CDR3 in DNA: TGTGCCAGCAGCCAACAGGGAAGGTCACCCCTCCACTTT.

This chain connects TRBV29-1 to TRBJ2-7; D not resolved. V lost 5 bases and J 2 bases, leaving 7 bases between the germline ends. CDR3 length equals 11 residues. Per the germline V gene, CDR1 is SQVTM and CDR2 is ANQGSEA. CDR3 loop: CSVRETYEQYF. The DNA of the CDR3 is TGCAGCGTTCGCGAGACCTACGAGCAGTACTTC.

This chain links TRBV13 with TRBJ1-5; 7 bases map to TRBD1. Germline CDR1 and CDR2: PRHDT and FYEKMQ (reference sequence). There are 12 residues in the CDR3. V lost 6 bases, J lost 6 bases, and 2 bases stayed unmatched. In DNA, the CDR3 is TGTGCCAGCAGTCGACAGGGTCAGCCCCAGCATTTT. Translation: CASSRQGQPQHF.

This rearrangement joins TRBV5-1 to TRBJ2-7, with 14 nucleotides matching TRBD2. The CDR3 is 16 residues long. CDR1 SGHRS and CDR2 YFSETQ come from the germline V gene. The V segment lost 0 bases and the J segment 6 bases; nucleotides outside the gene matches: 5. The CDR3, as DNA: TGCGCCAGCAGCTTGGGCGGGACTAGCGGGAGTGGCGAGCAGTACTTC. Its translation: CASSLGGTSGSGEQYF.

The rearrangement joins TRBV27 to TRBJ2-7; D might be TRBD2 (6 bases). V shed 5 bases and J shed 1 base, with 9 bases lying between them. Germline loops: CDR1 MNHEY, CDR2 SMNVEV (reference sequence). This CDR3 spans 13 amino acids. The chain's CDR3 is CASSMGLSYEQYF. Written as DNA, the CDR3 is TGTGCCAGCAGTATGGGACTTTCCTACGAGCAGTACTTC.

The CDR3 DNA sequence: TGCGCCAGCAATCTGCGTTTAAGAATCGTTGGAAACACCATATATTTT. Amino acids: CASNLRLRIVGNTIYF. The chain joins TRBV10-1 to TRBJ1-3; D remains ambiguous. CDR1 and CDR2 from the germline V gene are WNHNN and SYGVQD (reference sequence). This CDR3 has 16 residues. Between the trimmed V and J ends, which lost 7 bases and 3 bases, there was a span of 19 bases.

The chain joins TRBV5-1 to TRBJ2-1, with 10 bases that match TRBD1. CDR1 is SGHRS, CDR2 YFSETQ, per germline. The CDR3 contains 14 residues. The V segment lost 4 bases and the J segment 7 bases; nucleotides outside the gene matches: 5. The CDR3 sequence: CASSRDRGGNEQFF. In DNA, the CDR3 is TGCGCCAGCAGCCGGGACAGGGGTGGAAATGAGCAGTTCTTC.

This clone was recorded only once. The gene calls are TRBV19 and TRBJ1-3; TRBD1 matches at 7 bases. Germline V lookup: CDR1 LNHDA, CDR2 SQIVND (reference sequence). CDR3 size: 15 residues. V was pared by 5 bases and J by 2 bases, with 6 bases of the junction left unmatched. CDR3 sequence: CASSVPGQPGNTIYF. The CDR3 nucleotides are TGTGCCAGTAGTGTCCCGGGACAGCCTGGAAACACCATATATTTT.

This chain joins TRBV5-8 and TRBJ2-1, with TRBD2 matching over 9 bases. CDR3 length equals 17 residues. In germline, CDR1 is SGHTS, CDR2 YDEGEE. The V gene end was trimmed by 0 bases and the J gene end by 1 base; junction bases not matched to a gene: 5. CDR3 amino acids: CASSLGVAGVSYNEQFF. DNA for the CDR3: TGTGCCAGCAGCTTGGGCGTAGCGGGAGTGTCCTACAATGAGCAGTTCTTC. Full variable domain (outside the CDR3, taken from reference TRBV5-8 and TRBJ2-1): EAGVTQSPTHLIKTRGQQATLRCSPISGHTSVYWYQQALGLGLQFLLWYDEGEERNRGNFPPRFSGRQFPNYSSELNVNALELEDSALYLCASSLGVAGVSYNEQFFGPGTRLTVL.

The chain is built from TRBV28 and TRBJ2-7, with 9 nucleotides matching TRBD2. CDR1 is MDHEN, CDR2 SYDVKM, per germline. The CDR3 spans 18 residues. With V trimmed by 2 bases and J by 2 bases, 13 bases remained unmatched. The CDR3 coding sequence is TGTGCCAGCAGTTTACGGCTAGCGGGGATTCTGCCCCCCTACGAGCAGTACTTC. Amino acids: CASSLRLAGILPPYEQYF.

This clone was detected only once. The genes are TRBV29-1 and TRBJ2-7; possibly TRBD1 for D (5 bases). Trimming cost V 2 bases and J 4 bases, with 12 bases left between them. This CDR3 is 13 amino acids long. CDR1 and CDR2 from the germline V gene are SQVTM and ANQGSEA. The CDR3 DNA sequence: TGCAGCGTTGAACGGCCCGACAGTTACGAGCAGTACTTC. This codes for CSVERPDSYEQYF.

This chain's CDR3 is CASSAGLAGGEWGFRSYNEQFF. As DNA, the CDR3 is TGTGCCAGCAGCGCCGGGCTAGCGGGAGGAGAGTGGGGGTTTCGCTCCTACAATGAGCAGTTCTTC. V and J are TRBV13 and TRBJ2-1; TRBD2 matches at 11 bases. Germline-derived CDR1 and CDR2 are PRHDT and FYEKMQ (reference sequence). The CDR3 extends over 22 amino acids. V lost 5 bases, J lost 0 bases, and 21 bases stayed unmatched.

This clone has only one observation. The rearrangement joins TRBV9 to TRBJ2-1, with D perhaps TRBD2 (5 bases). CDR1 and CDR2 from the germline V gene are SGDLS and YYNGEE. CDR3 length: 15 amino acids. The ends were cut back, 0 bases at V and 2 bases at J, with 9 bases in the middle. CDR3: CASSVVRDTYNEQFF. The CDR3 DNA is TGTGCCAGCAGCGTAGTCCGGGATACCTACAATGAGCAGTTCTTC.

The chain's CDR3 is CASSQFGGANYNEQFF. CDR3 nucleotides: TGCGCCAGCAGCCAATTCGGAGGGGCCAACTACAATGAGCAGTTCTTC. The rearrangement links TRBV4-3 to TRBJ2-1, with D possibly being TRBD2 (6 bases). The germline V gene has CDR1 LGHNA and CDR2 YSLEER. The ends were cut back, 2 bases at V and 3 bases at J, with 14 bases in the middle. The CDR3 is made up of 16 amino acids.